This T cell receptor beta chain was identified in a study of blood T cell repertoires in COVID-19. Looking at the study overall: Collection of acute and convalescent COVID-19 samples took place in the United States, Italy and Spain. T cells, B-cell-depleted T cells, or PBMCs provided the cDNA or gDNA that served as material.

The CDR3 spans 15 residues. V was shortened by 4 bases and J by 8 bases, with 16 bases between the two germline ends. Germline CDR1 and CDR2: SGDLS and YYNGEE. This clone was observed a single time. Methods used by the authors: From reference gene primer amplification, estimates of nucleated cell counts were derived. Method: immunoSEQ multiplex PCR; TCRdb's copy keeps in-frame clones and lacks some. Clonal size and the V and J genes are those of that table, whereas D and trimming came from the DNA. The data hold 150,000 to 200,000 clones, with roughly 87% observed a single time. Participants spanned ages about 18 to 90 years and resided in over 20 US areas.

This chain joins TRBV9 and TRBJ1-6; D uncertain. The sample consisted of PBMCs or T cells enriched from blood (not recorded which). The sequence derives from a man aged 45-60 years who had recovered from COVID-19. The CDR3 sequence: CASSPRALGDSPLHF. The CDR3 bases are TGTGCCAGCAGCCCCCGGGCCTTGGGAGATTCACCCCTCCACTTT.